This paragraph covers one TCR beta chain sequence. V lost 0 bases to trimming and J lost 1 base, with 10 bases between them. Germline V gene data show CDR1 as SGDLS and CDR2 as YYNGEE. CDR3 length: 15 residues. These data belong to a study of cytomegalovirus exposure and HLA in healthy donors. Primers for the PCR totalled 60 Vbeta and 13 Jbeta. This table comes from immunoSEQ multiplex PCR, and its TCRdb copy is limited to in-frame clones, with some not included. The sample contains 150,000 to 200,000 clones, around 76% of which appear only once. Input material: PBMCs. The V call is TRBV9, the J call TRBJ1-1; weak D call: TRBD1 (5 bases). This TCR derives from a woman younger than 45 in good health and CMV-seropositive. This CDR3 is CASSVEGTGNTEAFF. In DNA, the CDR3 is TGTGCCAGCAGCGTAGAAGGTACAGGGAACACTGAAGCTTTCTTT.